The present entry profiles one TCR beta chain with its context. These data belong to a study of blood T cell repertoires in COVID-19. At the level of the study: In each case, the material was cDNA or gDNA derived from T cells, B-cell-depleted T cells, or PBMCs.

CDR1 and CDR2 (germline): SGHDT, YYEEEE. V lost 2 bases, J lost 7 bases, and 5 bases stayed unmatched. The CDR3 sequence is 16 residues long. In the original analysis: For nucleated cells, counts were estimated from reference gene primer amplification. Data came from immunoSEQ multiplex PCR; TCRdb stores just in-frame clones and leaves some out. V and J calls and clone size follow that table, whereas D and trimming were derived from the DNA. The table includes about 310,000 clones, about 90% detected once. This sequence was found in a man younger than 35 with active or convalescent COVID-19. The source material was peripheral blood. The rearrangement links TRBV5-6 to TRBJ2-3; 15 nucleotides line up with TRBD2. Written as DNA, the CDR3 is TGTGCCAGCAGCTTCGGGACTAGCGGGGGGCACAATACGCAGTATTTT. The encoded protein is CASSFGTSGGHNTQYF. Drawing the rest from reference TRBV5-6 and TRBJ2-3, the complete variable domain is DAGVTQSPTHLIKTRGQQVTLRCSPKSGHDTVSWYQQALGQGPQFIFQYYEEEERQRGNFPDRFSGHQFPNYSSELNVNALLLGDSALYLCASSFGTSGGHNTQYFGPGTRLTVL.